This TCR beta chain stems from a study of beta chain features in type 1 diabetes. Study information: All samples combined gave roughly 110,000,000 sorted cells for examination. Study-level findings and limits: Using cDNA template may skew counts toward highly expressing activated cells. Insertions at VDJ junctions were less frequent in type 1 diabetes patients. These patients also deleted more nucleotides at the same junctions.

Since all of the isolated RNA was reverse transcribed, expressed TCRB transcripts were what got sequenced. Sequencing used immunoSEQ multiplex PCR; TCRdb keeps in-frame clones, though not all of them. This table holds roughly 610,000 clones, around 15% found once. Germline V lookup: CDR1 SEHNR, CDR2 FQNEAQ (reference sequence). CDR3 length equals 13 residues. The germline V and J ends were trimmed by 5 bases and 4 bases, with 11 bases remaining between them. As concerns this clone: Its antigen is currently unknown.

Averaging approximately 120 mL, one heparinised blood draw was given by each donor. The chain recombines TRBV7-9 with TRBJ1-2, with D tentatively TRBD1 (6 bases). Sequenced material: naive CD4+ T cells from blood. The clonotype comes from a man aged 18 to 35 in good health. CDR3 bases: TGTGCCAGCAGCCCGGACAGTACCTATGGCTACACCTTC. Translated, it gives CASSPDSTYGYTF.